These T cell receptor beta chains were read from a single sample in a study of CD8+ T cells in alopecia areata. Sequenced by immunoSEQ multiplex PCR; TCRdb stores in-frame clones only, minus some. The table lists roughly 100,000 clones, roughly two thirds of them singletons. Sample: CD8+ T cells sorted from blood, taken at week 4, from a patient treated with tofacitinib. All receptors come from a human donor with alopecia areata. CDR3s include the opening cysteine and the closing phenylalanine or tryptophan. D genes are given only for firm matches. Only some rows state a clone size, as once, few, many or a class for expanded clones.

-	TRBV29-1	-	TRBJ1-2	TGCAGCGTTGAAGAATGGGGGGACTATGGCTACACCTTC	CSVEEWGDYGYTF
-	TRBV7-9	-	TRBJ2-5	TGTGCCAGCAGCTTCGACTTAGGTCAAGAGACCCAGTACTTC	CASSFDLGQETQYF
-	TRBV6-5	-	TRBJ1-2	TGTGCCAGCAGTTACGGGTCCTCCGCTGGCTACACCTTC	CASSYGSSAGYTF
-	TRBV29-1	-	TRBJ2-3	TGCAGCGTTGCATTAGATGCAGAATACTATGTGGATACGCAGTATTTT	CSVALDAEYYVDTQYF
-	TRBV6-1	-	TRBJ2-3	TGTGCCAGCAGTGAAACCGGGACCCACGGGGGAGATACGCAGTATTTT	CASSETGTHGGDTQYF
-	TRBV7-9	-	TRBJ1-2	TGTGCCAGCAGCTCCCGACCGGGACGATACTATGGCTACACCTTC	CASSSRPGRYYGYTF
-	TRBV28	-	TRBJ1-1	TGTGCCAGCAGTTTAGACAGCCGGGGGTCTGAAGCTTTCTTT	CASSLDSRGSEAFF
TRBD1	TRBV27	-	TRBJ1-2	TGTGCCAGCAGTCCCGGGACAGGGGGCGACTATGGCTACACCTTC	CASSPGTGGDYGYTF
TRBD1	TRBV27	-	TRBJ2-7	TGTGCCAGCAGTTTGACGCCGGGACAGGGTATGCATGAGCAGTACTTC	CASSLTPGQGMHEQYF
-	TRBV19	few	TRBJ1-2	TGTGCCAGTAGTATCATGGAGTTTGATGGCTACACCTTC	CASSIMEFDGYTF
-	TRBV27	-	TRBJ1-4	TGTGCCAGCAGTTTAGTGGCACAGGGTGTGGGAAAACTGTTTTTT	CASSLVAQGVGKLFF
-	TRBV5-6	-	TRBJ2-1	TGTGCCAGCAGCTTCCCGAGCTCCTACAATGAGCAGTTCTTC	CASSFPSSYNEQFF
-	TRBV20-1	-	TRBJ2-7	TGCAGTGCCACAGGGACCTACGAGCAGTACTTC	CSATGTYEQYF
-	TRBV4-2	-	TRBJ2-6	TGTGCCAGCACCGACTCTGGGGCCAACGTCCTGACTTTC	CASTDSGANVLTF
-	TRBV7-9	once	TRBJ2-7	TGTGCCAGCAGCTTGACTCAAAAGGAGGAGCAGTACTTC	CASSLTQKEEQYF
-	TRBV5-1	-	TRBJ1-1	TGCGCCAGCAGCTTGGGAGGTTTTTGGGCGACTGAAGCTTTCTTT	CASSLGGFWATEAFF
TRBD1	TRBV29-1	-	TRBJ2-7	TGCAGCGGAAAGGGACAGGGATCCGTCGAGCAGTACTTC	CSGKGQGSVEQYF
TRBD1	TRBV7-9	-	TRBJ1-1	TGTGCCAGCAGAAACGGACAGGGGGCGGGCACTGAAGCTTTCTTT	CASRNGQGAGTEAFF
-	TRBV4-1	few	TRBJ2-5	TGCGCCAGCAGCCAATGGGTCGACGGGGGGCGCGGGGGATGGGAGACCCAGTACTTC	CASSQWVDGGRGGWETQYF
TRBD2	TRBV30	-	TRBJ2-7	TGTGCCTGGGCCGGGACTAGCGGGGGAGAGCAGTACTTC	CAWAGTSGGEQYF
-	TRBV29-1	-	TRBJ2-7	TGCAGCGTTGCGGGACAAGGAACCTACGAGCAGTACTTC	CSVAGQGTYEQYF
TRBD1	TRBV27	-	TRBJ2-7	TGTGCCAGCAGTCCACAGGGGAATTGGGTCGAGCAGTACTTC	CASSPQGNWVEQYF
TRBD1	TRBV7-8	-	TRBJ2-5	TGTGCCAGCAGCCAGCCGGGACAGGGGACCGGGGAGACCCAGTACTTC	CASSQPGQGTGETQYF
-	TRBV27	-	TRBJ2-7	TGTGCCAGCAGTCCCGGGGGAACCTACGAGCAGTACTTC	CASSPGGTYEQYF
TRBD2	TRBV7-8	-	TRBJ2-1	TGTGCCAGCGGGACTAGAGGTTTAAGTGAGCAGTTCTTC	CASGTRGLSEQFF
-	TRBV7-9	many	TRBJ2-1	TGTGCCAGCAGCTTAGGGAGGAGTGAGCAGTTCTTC	CASSLGRSEQFF